A selection of T cell receptor beta chains follows, all from one sample in a study of graft-versus-host responses after intestinal transplantation. Antigen specificity for these receptors is unknown. The protocol was immunoSEQ multiplex PCR, while the TCRdb copy is restricted to in-frame clones and leaves out a portion. There are more than 90,000 clones in the sample; roughly nine tenths occur only once, and under 0.3% lies in the top ten. Sample: unstimulated CD4+ T cells sorted from spleen or lymph node cells, taken before transplant. Receptor source: a human donor who was the organ donor for an intestinal transplant. Each CDR3 is given with its conserved first and last residue. D genes are given only for firm matches. The size entry is marked missing in some rows and otherwise reads once, few, many or a size class.

abundance	d_gene	j_gene	v_gene	CDR3aa	CDR3nt
NA	TRBD1	TRBJ2-7	TRBV19	CASSADRGYEQYF	TGTGCCAGTAGTGCAGACAGGGGATACGAGCAGTACTTC
NA	NA	TRBJ2-3	TRBV5-1	CASSLGATDTQYF	TGCGCCAGCAGCTTGGGGGCAACAGATACGCAGTATTTT
NA	NA	TRBJ2-7	TRBV28	CASRRRWASEQYF	TGTGCCAGCAGGCGCCGGTGGGCTTCCGAGCAGTACTTC
once	NA	TRBJ2-3	TRBV5-8	CASSFQDTQYF	TGTGCCAGCAGCTTTCAAGATACGCAGTATTTT
NA	NA	TRBJ2-7	TRBV18	CASSPIRDLGEQYF	TGTGCCAGCTCACCAATCCGGGATTTAGGCGAGCAGTACTTC
NA	NA	TRBJ1-1	TRBV28	CASSLGGRVEAFF	TGTGCCAGCAGTTTAGGAGGCCGTGTGGAGGCTTTCTTT
once	TRBD1	TRBJ1-2	TRBV19	CASSRDRGSYGYTF	TGTGCCAGTAGCCGGGACAGGGGGTCCTATGGCTACACCTTC
NA	NA	TRBJ2-5	TRBV18	CASSPPRGEAHQETQYF	TGTGCCAGCTCACCACCGCGAGGAGAAGCTCACCAAGAGACCCAGTACTTC
NA	TRBD2	TRBJ2-3	TRBV19	CASSILAGDTDTQYF	TGTGCCAGTAGTATACTAGCGGGAGACACAGATACGCAGTATTTT
NA	NA	TRBJ2-1	TRBV4-1	CASSQEMAGWGYNEQFF	TGCGCCAGCAGCCAAGAAATGGCGGGGTGGGGTTACAATGAGCAGTTCTTC
NA	NA	TRBJ1-2	TRBV6-5	CASSESGRYGYTF	TGTGCCAGCAGTGAATCGGGGCGCTATGGCTACACCTTC
NA	TRBD1	TRBJ2-3	TRBV19	CASSKDRGALNAKTQYF	TGTGCCAGTAGTAAGGACAGGGGGGCTCTCAATGCCAAAACGCAGTATTTT
NA	NA	TRBJ2-7	TRBV6-1	CASSRDPTYEQYF	TGTGCCAGCAGCCGCGATCCAACCTACGAGCAGTACTTC
NA	NA	TRBJ2-7	TRBV7-2	CASSPRAGTRQGNEQYF	TGTGCCAGCAGCCCCAGGGCGGGGACTCGCCAGGGTAACGAGCAGTACTTC
NA	NA	TRBJ1-2	TRBV2	CASSGEYGYTF	TGTGCCAGCAGCGGGGAATATGGCTACACCTTC
NA	NA	TRBJ1-1	TRBV28	CASSLWAGTGNTEAFF	TGTGCCAGCAGTTTATGGGCAGGGACTGGAAACACTGAAGCTTTCTTT
NA	TRBD2	TRBJ2-3	TRBV30	CAWASGLAGTDTQYF	TGTGCCTGGGCCTCGGGACTAGCGGGAACAGATACGCAGTATTTT
NA	NA	TRBJ1-2	TRBV28	CASSPGHQIYGYTF	TGTGCCAGCAGCCCGGGACACCAAATCTATGGCTACACCTTC
NA	TRBD1	TRBJ2-4	TRBV28	CASSWRNRGKDIQYF	TGTGCCAGCAGTTGGCGTAACAGGGGAAAGGACATTCAGTACTTC
NA	TRBD1	TRBJ1-1	TRBV7-2	CASSPFGTDNTEAFF	TGTGCCAGCAGCCCATTCGGGACAGATAATACTGAAGCTTTCTTT
NA	NA	TRBJ2-5	TRBV7-2	CASSLALAETQYF	TGTGCCAGCAGCTTAGCGCTGGCGGAGACCCAGTACTTC
NA	TRBD2	TRBJ2-7	TRBV7-9	CASSTGTSGRWGHEQYF	TGTGCCAGCAGCACCGGGACTAGCGGACGGTGGGGCCACGAGCAGTACTTC
NA	NA	TRBJ1-1	TRBV5-1	CASSWDGMNTEAFF	TGCGCCAGCAGCTGGGACGGTATGAACACTGAAGCTTTCTTT
once	NA	TRBJ2-4	TRBV7-2	CASSLEGAKNIQYF	TGTGCCAGCAGCTTAGAGGGTGCAAAAAACATTCAGTACTTC
NA	NA	TRBJ2-1	TRBV6-1	CASSEAPLGMSGGEQFF	TGTGCCAGCAGTGAAGCGCCACTAGGGATGAGTGGTGGTGAGCAGTTCTTC
NA	NA	TRBJ1-5	TRBV28	CASREGNQPQHF	TGTGCCAGCAGGGAGGGGAATCAGCCCCAGCATTTT
NA	TRBD1	TRBJ2-5	TRBV29-1	CSVEGDRGYQETQYF	TGCAGCGTTGAAGGGGACAGGGGGTACCAAGAGACCCAGTACTTC
once	TRBD1	TRBJ1-2	TRBV5-6	CASSLGDRGYGYTF	TGTGCCAGCAGCTTGGGGGACAGGGGCTATGGCTACACCTTC
NA	NA	TRBJ1-2	TRBV6-1	CASSSTANYGYTF	TGTGCCAGCAGTTCGACAGCGAACTATGGCTACACCTTC
NA	NA	TRBJ1-1	TRBV6-1	CASSDLGRLTEAFF	TGTGCCAGCAGTGACTTGGGACGCCTCACTGAAGCTTTCTTT
NA	NA	TRBJ1-4	TRBV2	CASSVSRAGYEKLFF	TGTGCCAGCAGTGTTTCACGGGCAGGCTATGAAAAACTGTTTTTT
NA	NA	TRBJ2-7	TRBV19	CASRSAGTYEQYF	TGTGCCAGTAGGTCGGCGGGAACCTACGAGCAGTACTTC
NA	NA	TRBJ1-4	TRBV6-6	CASSIPGSEKLFF	TGTGCCAGCAGTATACCGGGGTCTGAAAAACTGTTTTTT
NA	NA	TRBJ2-7	TRBV4-2	CASSLGVGSYEQYF	TGTGCCAGCAGCTTGGGGGTCGGGAGCTACGAGCAGTACTTC
NA	TRBD1	TRBJ2-7	TRBV27	CASSLSGTGMQYF	TGTGCCAGCAGTTTATCAGGGACAGGGATGCAGTACTTC
NA	TRBD1	TRBJ1-5	TRBV6-6	CASSSSGQGGDQPQHF	TGTGCCAGCAGTTCCTCAGGACAGGGGGGGGATCAGCCCCAGCATTTT
NA	NA	TRBJ1-1	TRBV2	CASSGQGTYTEAFF	TGTGCCAGCAGTGGCCAGGGGACCTACACTGAAGCTTTCTTT
NA	TRBD2	TRBJ2-1	TRBV27	CASHRSGGTYNEQFF	TGTGCCAGCCATCGATCGGGAGGGACCTACAATGAGCAGTTCTTC
NA	NA	TRBJ2-2	TRBV7-7	CASSPRVTGELFF	TGTGCCAGCAGCCCTAGGGTAACCGGGGAGCTGTTTTTT
NA	TRBD2	TRBJ2-7	TRBV5-4	CASSSGRGYEQYF	TGTGCCAGCAGCAGCGGGAGGGGATACGAGCAGTACTTC
NA	TRBD1	TRBJ1-5	TRBV6-1	CASSPDRQNQPQHF	TGTGCCAGCAGCCCGGACAGGCAGAATCAGCCCCAGCATTTT
NA	TRBD2	TRBJ2-2	TRBV7-2	CASSPPRGRAGTGELFF	TGTGCCAGCAGCCCCCCTCGCGGGAGGGCCGGCACCGGGGAGCTGTTTTTT
NA	NA	TRBJ1-4	TRBV12-1	CASSRTTGGQGLSNEKLFF	TGTGCCAGCAGCCGAACGACCGGAGGACAGGGGCTTTCTAATGAAAAACTGTTTTTT
NA	NA	TRBJ1-3	TRBV4-3	CASSQRWGAFRNTIYF	TGCGCCAGCAGCCAGAGATGGGGGGCTTTTAGAAACACCATATATTTT
NA	NA	TRBJ1-3	TRBV4-1	CASSQDWGRGDTIYF	TGCGCCAGCAGCCAAGATTGGGGACGTGGAGACACCATATATTTT
NA	NA	TRBJ1-2	TRBV6-6	CASSTSPYGYTF	TGTGCCAGCAGTACAAGTCCCTATGGCTACACCTTC
NA	TRBD1	TRBJ1-2	TRBV10-3	CAISIDRDAGYTF	TGTGCCATCAGCATCGACAGGGACGCTGGCTACACCTTC
NA	NA	TRBJ1-1	TRBV6-5	CASRPVPNTEAFF	TGTGCCAGCAGGCCTGTACCCAACACTGAAGCTTTCTTT
NA	TRBD2	TRBJ2-1	TRBV9	CASSPRLAPARYNEQFF	TGTGCCAGCAGCCCGAGACTAGCGCCAGCTAGATACAATGAGCAGTTCTTC
once	TRBD2	TRBJ2-1	TRBV19	CASSPSGISYNEQFF	TGTGCCAGTAGCCCTAGCGGTATCTCCTACAATGAGCAGTTCTTC
NA	NA	TRBJ2-7	TRBV2	CASRPDSYEQYF	TGTGCCAGCAGACCCGACTCCTACGAGCAGTACTTC